The T cell receptor (beta chain) under discussion was sequenced for a study of T cells in Graves' hyperthyroidism and ophthalmopathy. The germline CDR1 and CDR2 sequences are SGHRS and YFSETQ. The CDR3 spans 16 residues. The V and J ends lost 4 bases and 0 bases respectively, with 13 bases between them. The investigators amplified TCR beta CDR3 regions from RNA transcripts. HTBI primers drove first-round RT-PCR of the TCR CDR3. MiXCR, run by TCRdb on the multiplex PCR reads, gives a single entry per CDR3 protein. This table has approximately 590,000 distinct CDR3 sequences, about 15% appearing once. This clonotype has only a few counts.

V is TRBV5-1 and J is TRBJ1-4; TRBD1 is a possible D gene (6 bases). The origin of this receptor is a woman under 40 with Graves' hyperthyroidism. Sample: blood. The CDR3 sequence is CASSLGTPATNEKLFF. CDR3 DNA sequence: TGCGCCAGCAGCCTCGGGACACCAGCAACTAATGAAAAACTGTTTTTT. Combining the CDR3 with reference TRBV5-1 and TRBJ1-4 gives the whole variable domain KAGVTQTPRYLIKTRGQQVTLSCSPISGHRSVSWYQQTPGQGLQFLFEYFSETQRNKGNFPGRFSGRQFSNSRSEMNVSTLELGDSALYLCASSLGTPATNEKLFFGSGTQLSVL.